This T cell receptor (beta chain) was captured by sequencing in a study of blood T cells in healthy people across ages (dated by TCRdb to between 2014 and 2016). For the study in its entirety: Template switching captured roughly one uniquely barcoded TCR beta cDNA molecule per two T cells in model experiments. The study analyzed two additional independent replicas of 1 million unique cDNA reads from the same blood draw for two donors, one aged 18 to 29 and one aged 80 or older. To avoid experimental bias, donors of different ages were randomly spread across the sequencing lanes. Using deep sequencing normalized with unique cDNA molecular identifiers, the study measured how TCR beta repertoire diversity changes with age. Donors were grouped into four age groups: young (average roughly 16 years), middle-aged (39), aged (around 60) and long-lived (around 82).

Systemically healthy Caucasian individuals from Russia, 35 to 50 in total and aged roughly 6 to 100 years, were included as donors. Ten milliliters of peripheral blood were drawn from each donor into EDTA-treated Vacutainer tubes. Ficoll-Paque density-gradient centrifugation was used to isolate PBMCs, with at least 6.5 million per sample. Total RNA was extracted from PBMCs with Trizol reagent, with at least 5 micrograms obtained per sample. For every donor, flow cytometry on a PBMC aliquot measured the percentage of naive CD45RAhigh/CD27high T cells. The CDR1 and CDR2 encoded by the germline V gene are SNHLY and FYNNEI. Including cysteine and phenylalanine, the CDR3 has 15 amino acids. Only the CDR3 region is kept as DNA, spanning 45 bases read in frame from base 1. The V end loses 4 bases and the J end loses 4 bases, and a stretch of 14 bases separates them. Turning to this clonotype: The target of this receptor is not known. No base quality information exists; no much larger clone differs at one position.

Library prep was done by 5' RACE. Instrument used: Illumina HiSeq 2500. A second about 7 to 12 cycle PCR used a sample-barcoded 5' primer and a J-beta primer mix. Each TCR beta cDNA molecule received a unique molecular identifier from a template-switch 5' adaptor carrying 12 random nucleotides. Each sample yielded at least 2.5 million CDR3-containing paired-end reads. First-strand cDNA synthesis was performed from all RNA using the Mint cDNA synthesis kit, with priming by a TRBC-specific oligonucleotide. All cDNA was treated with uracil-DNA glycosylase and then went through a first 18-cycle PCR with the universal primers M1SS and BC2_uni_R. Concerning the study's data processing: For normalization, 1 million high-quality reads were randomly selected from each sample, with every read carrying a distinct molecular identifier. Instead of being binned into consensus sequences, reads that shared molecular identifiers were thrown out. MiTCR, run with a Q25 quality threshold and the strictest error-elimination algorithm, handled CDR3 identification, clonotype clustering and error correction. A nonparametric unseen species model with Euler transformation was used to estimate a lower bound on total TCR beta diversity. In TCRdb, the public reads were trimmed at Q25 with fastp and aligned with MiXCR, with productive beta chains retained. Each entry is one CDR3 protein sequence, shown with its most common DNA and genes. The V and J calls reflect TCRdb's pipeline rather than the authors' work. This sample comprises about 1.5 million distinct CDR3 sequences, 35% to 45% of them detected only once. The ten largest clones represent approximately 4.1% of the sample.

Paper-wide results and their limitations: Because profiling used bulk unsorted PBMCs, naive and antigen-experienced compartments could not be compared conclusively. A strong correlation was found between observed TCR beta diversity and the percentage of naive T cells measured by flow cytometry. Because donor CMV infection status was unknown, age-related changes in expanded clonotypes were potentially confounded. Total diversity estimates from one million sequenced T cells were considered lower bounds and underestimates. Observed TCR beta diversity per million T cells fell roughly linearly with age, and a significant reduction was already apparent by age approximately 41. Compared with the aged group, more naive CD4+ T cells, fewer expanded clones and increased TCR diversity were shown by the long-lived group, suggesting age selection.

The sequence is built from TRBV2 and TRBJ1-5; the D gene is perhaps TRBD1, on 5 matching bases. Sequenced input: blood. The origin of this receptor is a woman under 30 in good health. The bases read TGTGCCAGCAGTGGACAGAGGCCCCGGAATCAGCCCCAGCATTTT. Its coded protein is CASSGQRPRNQPQHF.